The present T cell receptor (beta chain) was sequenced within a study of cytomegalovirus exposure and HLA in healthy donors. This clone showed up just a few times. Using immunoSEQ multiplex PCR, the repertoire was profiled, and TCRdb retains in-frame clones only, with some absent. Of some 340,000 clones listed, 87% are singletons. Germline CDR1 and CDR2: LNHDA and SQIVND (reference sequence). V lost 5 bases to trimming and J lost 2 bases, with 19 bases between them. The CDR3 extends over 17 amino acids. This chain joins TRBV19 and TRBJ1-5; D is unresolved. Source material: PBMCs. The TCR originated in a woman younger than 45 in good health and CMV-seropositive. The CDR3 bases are TGTGCCAGTAGTTCTCGGATGGCCGGGTGGGGCAATCAGCCCCAGCATTTT. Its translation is CASSSRMAGWGNQPQHF.